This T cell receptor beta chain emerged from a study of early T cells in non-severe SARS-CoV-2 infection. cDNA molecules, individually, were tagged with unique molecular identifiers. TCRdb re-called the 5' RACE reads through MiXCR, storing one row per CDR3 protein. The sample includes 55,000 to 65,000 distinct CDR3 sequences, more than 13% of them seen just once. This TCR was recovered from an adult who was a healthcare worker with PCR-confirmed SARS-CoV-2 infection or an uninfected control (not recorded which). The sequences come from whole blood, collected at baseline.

CDR3 nucleotides: TGCGCCAGCAGGTACTACACTAGCACAGATACGCAGTATTTT. It codes for CASRYYTSTDTQYF. The rearrangement uses TRBV4-1 and TRBJ2-3; D remains ambiguous. The V gene lost 6 bases and the J gene lost 0 bases, with 10 bases spanning the gap. CDR3 size: 14 residues. Germline CDR1 and CDR2: MGHRA and YSYEKL.